This TCR beta chain was identified during a study of long-term antiretroviral therapy in people with HIV. Concerning this clone itself: Its target is not known.

This was the immunoSEQ v3.0 assay at survey level. Data came from immunoSEQ multiplex PCR; TCRdb stores just in-frame clones and leaves some out. In the table there are 20,000 to 25,000 clones, about nine tenths of which are singletons. The V and J ends lost 0 bases and 2 bases respectively, with 9 bases between them. CDR1 and CDR2 (germline): SGHRS, YFSETQ. This CDR3 has 15 residues. Study-wide results and limits: Clonal expansions arising prior to ART prevailed in the repertoire at every time point.

The source material was unsorted PBMCs, sampled 0.2 years before starting antiretroviral therapy. This TCR came from a man aged 18 to 30 with HIV. V gene TRBV5-1 combines with J gene TRBJ1-3; D remains ambiguous. CDR3 sequence reads: CASSLGPTAGNTIYF. The CDR3 coding sequence is TGCGCCAGCAGCTTGGGACCCACCGCTGGAAACACCATATATTTT.